Reported below is one T cell receptor beta chain. The sample originates from a study of blood T cell repertoires in COVID-19. V was pared by 2 bases and J by 5 bases, with 13 bases between. There are 15 residues in the CDR3. The germline gives CDR1 LNHDA, CDR2 SQIVND (reference sequence). Generated by immunoSEQ multiplex PCR, the TCRdb table keeps only in-frame clones and is missing some. The sample lists approximately 250,000 clones, 85% to 90% occurring once. The sequencing input was PBMCs or T cells enriched from blood (not recorded which). The chain uses TRBV19 and TRBJ1-5, with D uncertain. The receptor was derived from a woman between 25 and 40 years old with acute COVID-19. CDR3 sequence (DNA): TGTGCCAGTAGTATATCCGGGAATTGGGATCAGCCCCAGCATTTT. Translation: CASSISGNWDQPQHF.